One and the same sample provided the 9 T cell receptor beta chains below, sequenced in a study of graft-versus-host responses after intestinal transplantation. The plating included about 200,000 irradiated, violet-dye-labeled stimulator cells together with about 200,000 CFSE-labeled responder cells. Sequencing used immunoSEQ multiplex PCR; TCRdb keeps in-frame clones, though not all of them. This sample has around 6,000 clones, with about 32% found just once. The sample in question was alloreactive CD8+ T cells from a mixed lymphocyte reaction culture, obtained before intestinal transplant. Subset in this sample: CFSE-low proliferating T cells sorted from approximately six-day pre-transplant mixed lymphocyte reaction (GvH or HvG direction). The receptor source for this set is a human patient who received an intestinal transplant.

This clone was counted a few times. The chain links TRBV7-8 to TRBJ2-1, with TRBD2 identical over 12 bases. V lost 2 bases, J lost 15 bases, and 14 bases stayed unmatched. Germline CDR1 and CDR2: SGHVS and FQNEAQ. This CDR3 is built from 16 residues. CDR3 loop: CASSLRASGRARLRFF. The CDR3 DNA sequence: TGTGCCAGCAGCTTAAGAGCTAGCGGGAGGGCCAGGTTACGGTTCTTC.

The chain recombines TRBV7-6 with TRBJ2-3, with unresolved D. Germline CDR1 and CDR2: SGHVS and FNYEAQ. The V gene lost 3 bases and the J gene lost 6 bases, with 10 bases spanning the gap. The CDR3 consists of 13 residues. CDR3 nucleotide sequence: TGTGCCAGCAGCTTGGCTCTCGGGGATACGCAGTATTTT. It specifies CASSLALGDTQYF.

The chain carries TRBV7-6 and TRBJ2-2, with TRBD2 as a possible D gene (6 bases). Germline loops: CDR1 SGHVS, CDR2 FNYEAQ. The CDR3 runs to 17 residues. V was shortened by 2 bases and J by 3 bases, with 16 bases between the two germline ends. The CDR3 region has the DNA TGTGCCAGCAGCTTATTCCTTCCGGGGGAATACACCGGGGAGCTGTTTTTT. Encoded protein: CASSLFLPGEYTGELFF.

The chain carries TRBV4-1 and TRBJ2-7, with 10 bases aligning to TRBD1. V was clipped by 0 bases and J by 2 bases; unmatched bases: 1. The CDR3 is 15 amino acids. Germline CDR1 reads MGHRA; CDR2 reads YSYEKL. The DNA of the CDR3 is TGCGCCAGCAGCCAAGAAGGGACAGGGGCCTACGAGCAGTACTTC. This translates into CASSQEGTGAYEQYF.

This CDR3 is CASSNSALTNTGELFF. Here the CDR3 DNA reads TGTGCCAGCTCCAATAGTGCCCTGACTAACACCGGGGAGCTGTTTTTT. The gene calls are TRBV7-9 and TRBJ2-2; the D is unclear. Trimming shortened V by 8 bases and J by 2 bases, and 18 bases separated the two germline ends. The CDR3 totals 16 residues. Germline CDR1 SEHNR, CDR2 FQNEAQ (reference sequence).

This clone was seen a few times. This chain links TRBV4-2 with TRBJ2-7, with TRBD1 matching 8 bases. J was trimmed by 2 bases and V by 7 bases; bases with no gene match: 7. Germline CDR1 reads LGHNA; CDR2 reads YNFKEQ. This CDR3 spans 14 amino acids. The CDR3 sequence is CASTGQGPPYEQYF. DNA for the CDR3: TGTGCCAGCACCGGACAGGGACCACCCTACGAGCAGTACTTC.

The V gene is TRBV11-1, the J gene TRBJ1-5, with 10 bases lining up with TRBD1. The CDR3 totals 15 residues. V lost 5 bases, J lost 6 bases, and 7 bases stayed unmatched. From germline, CDR1 is SGHAT and CDR2 FQDESV (reference sequence). CDR3 nucleotides: TGTGCCAGCAGCGAAGGGACAGGGGTTGGTCAGCCCCAGCATTTT. This codes for CASSEGTGVGQPQHF.

V and J are TRBV5-4 and TRBJ1-1, with 7 bases fitting TRBD1. The CDR3 has 16 amino acids. With V trimmed by 0 bases and J by 1 base, 6 bases remained unmatched. Germline CDR1 is SGHNT and CDR2 is YYREEE (reference sequence). As DNA, the CDR3 is TGTGCCAGCAGCTTGGGGACAGGCCCCTGGAACACTGAAGCTTTCTTT. This translates into CASSLGTGPWNTEAFF.

By share of the sample, this clone is medium-sized. The chain links TRBV4-2 to TRBJ2-7, with D possibly being TRBD2 (5 bases). CDR3 length: 15 residues. The V gene's germline CDR1 is LGHNA and CDR2 YNFKEQ. Trimming pared 1 base from V and 4 bases from J, leaving 14 bases between. The CDR3 DNA sequence: TGTGCCAGCAGCCAAGGACGGGGTACGTTGTACGAGCAGTACTTC. It codes for CASSQGRGTLYEQYF.